The rows below give T cell receptor beta chains drawn from one sample of a study of post-analysis software for immune sequencing data. A single record per CDR3 protein comes from TCRdb applying MiXCR to the PCR reads. The profile covers around 710,000 distinct CDR3 sequences, with 46% appearing a single time and approximately 4.4% taken by the ten largest. Sequenced input: blood. These receptors were taken from a girl aged 10 to 17 with multiple sclerosis. CDR3s include the opening cysteine and the closing phenylalanine or tryptophan. The order of the fields is CDR3 DNA, CDR3 protein, J gene, V gene, CDR3 length, clone size, D gene. The D gene is left open where the match is weak. Part of the rows lack a size; the others show once, few, many or a class for expanded clones.

TGTGCCAGCAGCTTAGTTGCAGGGGCCAACAATCAGCCCCAGCATTTT	CASSLVAGANNQPQHF	TRBJ1-5	TRBV7-2	16	NA	NA
TGTGCCACCAGTGATTTGGGGGGCTACAATGAGCAGTTCTTC	CATSDLGGYNEQFF	TRBJ2-1	TRBV24-1	14	NA	NA
TGTGCCAGCAGCATTCGCGGGACAAGCTCAACTAATGAAAAACTGTTTTTT	CASSIRGTSSTNEKLFF	TRBJ1-4	TRBV21-1	17	NA	NA
TGTGCCAGCAGTTATCATTCGGGGAACAATGAGCAGTTCTTC	CASSYHSGNNEQFF	TRBJ2-1	TRBV6-6	14	once	NA
TGTGCCAGCAGTTTGCCCCATAGCGGGATCCACTACGAGCAGTACTTC	CASSLPHSGIHYEQYF	TRBJ2-7	TRBV27	16	NA	TRBD2
TGTGCCAGCACCCACAGGGGGCCCTCTTACGAGCAGTACTTC	CASTHRGPSYEQYF	TRBJ2-7	TRBV12-3/TRBV12-4	14	few	TRBD1
TGCGCCAGCAGCTACCAGACAGGGGGGGGCCAAGAGACCCAGTACTTC	CASSYQTGGGQETQYF	TRBJ2-5	TRBV5-1	16	NA	TRBD1
TGCAGTGCTAGAGATATATTGGCGACTCTCCACGAGCAGTACTTC	CSARDILATLHEQYF	TRBJ2-7	TRBV20-1	15	few	NA
TGTGCCAGCAGCCGAAACGCACTAGCGCCTAGCACAGATACGCAGTATTTT	CASSRNALAPSTDTQYF	TRBJ2-3	TRBV5-5	17	many	TRBD2
TGTGCCAGCAGCCAAATACTAGCGGGTATCACAGATACGCAGTATTTT	CASSQILAGITDTQYF	TRBJ2-3	TRBV11-2	16	few	TRBD2
TGTGCCAGCAGCTTAGTCGGGATTTCCACTGAAGCTTTCTTT	CASSLVGISTEAFF	TRBJ1-1	TRBV13	14	NA	NA
TGTGCCAGCAGTTACTCGGGTAGCGGGAACGGCTACACCTTC	CASSYSGSGNGYTF	TRBJ1-2	TRBV6-2/TRBV6-3	14	few	NA
TGTGCCAGCAGCCCCCCACGGAACACTGAAGCTTTCTTT	CASSPPRNTEAFF	TRBJ1-1	TRBV28	13	few	NA
TGTGCCAGCAGCGCCTCCCTTCGGGGAGCGGGACTAGCGGCTCTAAATGAGCAGTTCTTC	CASSASLRGAGLAALNEQFF	TRBJ2-1	TRBV9	20	few	TRBD2
TGCGCCAGCAGCCAAGATCTGGGAGCGGGTTCGGGGAACTATGGCTACACCTTC	CASSQDLGAGSGNYGYTF	TRBJ1-2	TRBV4-1	18	few	NA